The clone carrying this T cell receptor beta chain was picked up a small number of times. Its antigen is undetermined. In making diagnoses, clinical symptoms, serum thyroxine and TRAb, thyroid ultrasound and orbital computed tomography were all used. The V gene end was trimmed by 4 bases and the J gene end by 7 bases; junction bases not matched to a gene: 2. Germline assignment: CDR1 SGHRS and CDR2 YFSETQ. The CDR3 runs 13 residues. These data belong to a study of T cells in Graves' hyperthyroidism and ophthalmopathy. Study-level findings and limits: Prediction of ophthalmopathy progression came a median around 6.1 months pre-onset. Stable hyperthyroidism was separated from ophthalmopathy by a model based on 13 V-J features. Blood also held most thyroid clonotypes expanded beyond 0.001.

Using RNA transcripts as the source, TCR beta CDR3 regions were amplified. First-round RT-PCR of the TCR CDR3 relied on the HTBI primer set. Using its own MiXCR run on the multiplex PCR reads, TCRdb lists one record per CDR3 protein. The sample shows approximately 370,000 distinct CDR3 sequences, 15% of them seen only once. Sequencing was performed on blood. The J gene is TRBJ2-1, the V gene TRBV5-1, with 10 bases matching TRBD2. The TCR comes from a woman aged 25 to 39 with Graves' hyperthyroidism. The CDR3 coding sequence is TGCGCCAGCAGCGTGGGACTAGCGAATGAGCAGTTCTTC. It is translated as CASSVGLANEQFF.